This T cell receptor beta chain was retrieved from a study of blood T cell repertoires in COVID-19. For the study at large: The origin of the acute and convalescent COVID-19 samples was the United States, Italy and Spain. Sample material is recorded as cDNA or gDNA derived from T cells, B-cell-depleted T cells, or PBMCs.

How the authors handled the data: Reference gene primer amplification gave nucleated cell count estimates. The protocol was immunoSEQ multiplex PCR, while the TCRdb copy is restricted to in-frame clones and leaves out a portion. The DNA was the basis for D and trimming; V, J and clone size are from that table. The data hold about 74,000 clones, with 80% to 90% observed a single time. Trimming took off 6 bases at V and 0 bases at J, with 15 bases between the two ends. Germline lookup yields CDR1 SGHAT and CDR2 FQDESV (reference sequence). CDR3 size: 16 residues. The source is a man aged 65 to 79 with acute or convalescent COVID-19. The gene calls are TRBV11-1 and TRBJ1-3; D is uncertain. What was sequenced was peripheral blood. CDR3 nucleotide sequence: TGTGCCAGCAGTTTGGGCCAGGCTAACTCTGGAAACACCATATATTTT. It translates to CASSLGQANSGNTIYF.